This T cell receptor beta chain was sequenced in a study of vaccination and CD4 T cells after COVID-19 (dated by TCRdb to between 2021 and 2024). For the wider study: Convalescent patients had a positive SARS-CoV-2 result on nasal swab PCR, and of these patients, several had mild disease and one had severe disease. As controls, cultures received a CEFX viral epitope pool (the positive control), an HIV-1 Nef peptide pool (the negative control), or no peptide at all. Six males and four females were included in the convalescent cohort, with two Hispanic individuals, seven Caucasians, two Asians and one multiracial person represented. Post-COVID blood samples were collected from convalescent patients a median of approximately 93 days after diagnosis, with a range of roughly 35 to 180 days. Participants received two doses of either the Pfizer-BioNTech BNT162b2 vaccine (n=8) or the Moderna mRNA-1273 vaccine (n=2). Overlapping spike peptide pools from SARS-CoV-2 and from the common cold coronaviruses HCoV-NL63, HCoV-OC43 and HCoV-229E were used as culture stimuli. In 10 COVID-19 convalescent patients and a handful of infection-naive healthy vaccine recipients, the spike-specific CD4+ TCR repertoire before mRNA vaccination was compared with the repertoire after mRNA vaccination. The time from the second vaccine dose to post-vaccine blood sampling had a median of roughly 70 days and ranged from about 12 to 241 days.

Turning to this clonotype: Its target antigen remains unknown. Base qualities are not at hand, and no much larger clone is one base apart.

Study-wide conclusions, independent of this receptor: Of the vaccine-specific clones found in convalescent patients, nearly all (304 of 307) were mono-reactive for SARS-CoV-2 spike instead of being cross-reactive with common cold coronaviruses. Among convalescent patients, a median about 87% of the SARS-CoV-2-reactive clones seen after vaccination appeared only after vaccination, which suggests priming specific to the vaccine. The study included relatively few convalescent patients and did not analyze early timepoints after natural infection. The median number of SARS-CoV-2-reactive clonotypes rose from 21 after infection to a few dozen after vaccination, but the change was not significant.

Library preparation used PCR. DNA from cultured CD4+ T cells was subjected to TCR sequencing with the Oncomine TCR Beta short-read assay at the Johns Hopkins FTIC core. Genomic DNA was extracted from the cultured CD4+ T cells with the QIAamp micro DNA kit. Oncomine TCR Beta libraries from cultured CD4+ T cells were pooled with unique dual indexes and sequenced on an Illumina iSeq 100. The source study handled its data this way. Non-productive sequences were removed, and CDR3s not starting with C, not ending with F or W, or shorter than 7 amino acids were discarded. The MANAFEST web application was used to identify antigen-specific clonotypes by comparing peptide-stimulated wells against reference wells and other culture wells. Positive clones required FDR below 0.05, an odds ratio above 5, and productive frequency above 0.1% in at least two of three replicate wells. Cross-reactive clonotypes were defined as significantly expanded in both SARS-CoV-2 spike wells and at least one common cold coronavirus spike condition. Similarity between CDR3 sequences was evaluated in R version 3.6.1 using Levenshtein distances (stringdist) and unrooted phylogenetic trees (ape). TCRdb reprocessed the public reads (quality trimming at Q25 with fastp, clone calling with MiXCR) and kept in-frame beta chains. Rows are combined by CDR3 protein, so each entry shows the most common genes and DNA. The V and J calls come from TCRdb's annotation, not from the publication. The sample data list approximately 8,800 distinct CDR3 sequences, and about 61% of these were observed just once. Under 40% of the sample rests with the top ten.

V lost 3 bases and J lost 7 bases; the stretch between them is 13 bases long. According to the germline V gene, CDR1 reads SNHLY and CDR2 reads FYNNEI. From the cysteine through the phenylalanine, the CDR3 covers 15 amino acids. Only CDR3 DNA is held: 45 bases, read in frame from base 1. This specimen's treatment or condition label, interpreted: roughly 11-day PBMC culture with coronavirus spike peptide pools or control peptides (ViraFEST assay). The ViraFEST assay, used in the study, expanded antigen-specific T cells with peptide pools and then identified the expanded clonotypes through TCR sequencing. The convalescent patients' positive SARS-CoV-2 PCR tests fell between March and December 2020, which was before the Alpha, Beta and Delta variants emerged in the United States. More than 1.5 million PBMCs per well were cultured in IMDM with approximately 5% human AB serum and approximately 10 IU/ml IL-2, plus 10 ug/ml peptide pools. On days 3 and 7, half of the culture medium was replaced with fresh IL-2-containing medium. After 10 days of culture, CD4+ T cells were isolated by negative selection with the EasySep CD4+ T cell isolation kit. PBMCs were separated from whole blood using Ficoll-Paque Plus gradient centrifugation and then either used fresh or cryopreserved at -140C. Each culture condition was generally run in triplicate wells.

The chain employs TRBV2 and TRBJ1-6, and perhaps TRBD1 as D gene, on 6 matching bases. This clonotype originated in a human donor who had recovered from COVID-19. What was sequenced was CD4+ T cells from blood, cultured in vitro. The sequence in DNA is TGTGCCAGCAGTGACTCCGACAGGAGGAATTCACCCCTCCACTTT. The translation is CASSDSDRRNSPLHF. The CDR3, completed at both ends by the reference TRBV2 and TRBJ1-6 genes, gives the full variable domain EPEVTQTPSHQVTQMGQEVILRCVPISNHLYFYWYRQILGQKVEFLVSFYNNEISEKSEIFDDQFSVERPDGSNFTLKIRSTKLEDSAMYFCASSDSDRRNSPLHFGNGTRLTVT.